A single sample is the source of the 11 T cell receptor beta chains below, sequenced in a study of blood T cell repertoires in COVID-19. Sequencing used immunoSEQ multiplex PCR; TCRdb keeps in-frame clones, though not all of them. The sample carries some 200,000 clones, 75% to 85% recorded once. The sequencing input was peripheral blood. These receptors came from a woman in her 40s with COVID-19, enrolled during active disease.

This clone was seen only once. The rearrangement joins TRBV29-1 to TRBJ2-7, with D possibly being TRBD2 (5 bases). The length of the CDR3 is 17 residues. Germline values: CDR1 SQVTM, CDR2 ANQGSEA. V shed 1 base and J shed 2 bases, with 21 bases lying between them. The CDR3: CSVEGGAGGSTPYEQYF. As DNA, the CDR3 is TGCAGCGTTGAAGGGGGAGCTGGCGGATCAACCCCCTACGAGCAGTACTTC.

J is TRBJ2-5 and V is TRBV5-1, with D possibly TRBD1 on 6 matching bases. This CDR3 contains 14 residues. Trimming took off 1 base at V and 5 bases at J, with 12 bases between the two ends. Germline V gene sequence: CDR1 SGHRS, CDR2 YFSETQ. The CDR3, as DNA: TGCGCCAGCAGCTTGAACAGGGCTGTGGAGACCCAGTACTTC. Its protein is CASSLNRAVETQYF.

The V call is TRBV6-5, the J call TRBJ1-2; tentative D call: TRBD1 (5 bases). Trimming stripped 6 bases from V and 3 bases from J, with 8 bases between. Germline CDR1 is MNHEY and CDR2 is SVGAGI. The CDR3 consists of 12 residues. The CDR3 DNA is TGTGCCAGCAGCCTCAGGGACTATGGCTACACCTTC. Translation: CASSLRDYGYTF.

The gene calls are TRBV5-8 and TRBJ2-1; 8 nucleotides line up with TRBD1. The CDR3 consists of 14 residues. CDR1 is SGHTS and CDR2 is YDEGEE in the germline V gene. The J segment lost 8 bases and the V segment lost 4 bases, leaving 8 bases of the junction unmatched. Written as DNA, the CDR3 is TGTGCCAGCAGCCAGGGACAGGTGTCGGATGAGCAGTTCTTC. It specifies CASSQGQVSDEQFF.

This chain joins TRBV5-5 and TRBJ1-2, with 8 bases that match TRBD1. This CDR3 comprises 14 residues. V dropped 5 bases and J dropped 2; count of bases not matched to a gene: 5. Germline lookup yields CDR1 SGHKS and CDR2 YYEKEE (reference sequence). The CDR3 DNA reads TGTGCCAGCAGATCTCGACAGGGGAACTATGGCTACACCTTC. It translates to CASRSRQGNYGYTF.

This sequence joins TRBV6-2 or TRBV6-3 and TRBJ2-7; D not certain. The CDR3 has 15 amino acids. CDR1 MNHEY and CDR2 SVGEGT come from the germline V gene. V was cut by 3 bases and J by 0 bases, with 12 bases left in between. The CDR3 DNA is TGTGCCAGCAGTTATTCAGAAAAAAGCTCCTACGAGCAGTACGTC. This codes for CASSYSEKSSYEQYV.

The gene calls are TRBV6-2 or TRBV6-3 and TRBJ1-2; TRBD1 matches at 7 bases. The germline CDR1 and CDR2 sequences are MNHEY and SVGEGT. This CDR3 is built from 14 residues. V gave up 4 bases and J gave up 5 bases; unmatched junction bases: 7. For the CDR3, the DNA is TGTGCCAGCAGTTCCGGGACAGCCTTATATGGCTACACCTTC. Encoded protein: CASSSGTALYGYTF.

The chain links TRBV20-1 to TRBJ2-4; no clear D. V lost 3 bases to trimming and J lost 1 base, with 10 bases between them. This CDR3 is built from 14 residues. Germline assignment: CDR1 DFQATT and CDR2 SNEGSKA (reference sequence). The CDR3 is CSASDSPAKNIQYF. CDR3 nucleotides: TGCAGTGCTAGTGATAGCCCGGCCAAAAACATTCAGTACTTC.

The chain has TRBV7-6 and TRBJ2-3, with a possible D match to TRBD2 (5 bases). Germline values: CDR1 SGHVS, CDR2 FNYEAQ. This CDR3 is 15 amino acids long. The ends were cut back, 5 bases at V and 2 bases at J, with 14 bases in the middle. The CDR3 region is CASSRRTGITDTQYF. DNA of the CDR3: TGTGCCAGCAGCCGCAGGACGGGGATCACAGATACGCAGTATTTT.

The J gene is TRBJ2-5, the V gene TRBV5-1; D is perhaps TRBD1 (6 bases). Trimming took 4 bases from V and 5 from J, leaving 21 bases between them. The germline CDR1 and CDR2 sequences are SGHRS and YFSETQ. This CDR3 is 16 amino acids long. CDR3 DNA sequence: TGCGCCAGCAGCCCCGGGACATCGAACAAGGGGGAGACCCAGTACTTC. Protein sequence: CASSPGTSNKGETQYF. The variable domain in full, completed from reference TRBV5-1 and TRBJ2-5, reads KAGVTQTPRYLIKTRGQQVTLSCSPISGHRSVSWYQQTPGQGLQFLFEYFSETQRNKGNFPGRFSGRQFSNSRSEMNVSTLELGDSALYLCASSPGTSNKGETQYFGPGTRLLVL.

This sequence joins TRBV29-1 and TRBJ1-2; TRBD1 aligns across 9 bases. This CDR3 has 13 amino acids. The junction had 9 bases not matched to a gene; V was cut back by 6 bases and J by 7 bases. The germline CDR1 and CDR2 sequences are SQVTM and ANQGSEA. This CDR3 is CSVTNRGPGGYTF. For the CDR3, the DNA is TGCAGCGTAACAAACAGGGGGCCAGGTGGCTACACCTTC.